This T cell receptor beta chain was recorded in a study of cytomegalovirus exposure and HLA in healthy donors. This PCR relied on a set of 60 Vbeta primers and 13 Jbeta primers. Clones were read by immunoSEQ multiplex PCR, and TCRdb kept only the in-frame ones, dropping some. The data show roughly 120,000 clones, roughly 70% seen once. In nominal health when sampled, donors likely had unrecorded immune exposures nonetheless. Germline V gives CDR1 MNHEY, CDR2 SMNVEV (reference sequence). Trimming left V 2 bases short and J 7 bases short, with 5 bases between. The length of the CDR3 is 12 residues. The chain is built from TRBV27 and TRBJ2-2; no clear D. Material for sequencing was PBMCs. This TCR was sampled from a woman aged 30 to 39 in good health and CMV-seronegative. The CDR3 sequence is CASSLPGGELFF. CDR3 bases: TGTGCCAGCAGTTTACCGGGCGGGGAGCTGTTTTTT.